A single sample gave rise to the 19 T cell receptor beta chains below, sequenced in a study of T cells expressing NK-cell markers. One entry per CDR3 protein, without DNA, is what TCRdb gives after re-calling the 5' RACE reads. Found here are approximately 380,000 distinct CDR3 sequences; the top ten clones hold around 5%. Sequencing used blood T cells: a sorted CD56 or NKG2C T cell subset, CD4+ or CD8+ T cells, or bulk PBMC T cells (not recorded which). The source of these receptors is a man aged 18-75 years in good health.

The V and J genes are TRBV4-1 and TRBJ1-6; TCRdb gives TRBD1 as the D gene, but with no DNA this cannot be confirmed. Germline V CDR1 and CDR2: MGHRA, YSYEKL. This CDR3 is 17 amino acids long. The chain's CDR3 is CASSRDRSQIYNSPLHF.

The genes are TRBV19 and TRBJ1-1; TCRdb picks TRBD1, but there is no DNA to check that call. Germline-derived CDR1 and CDR2 are LNHDA and SQIVND (reference sequence). The CDR3 loop spans 13 amino acids. CDR3 sequence: CASSPGWHTEAFF.

This chain uses TRBV12-3 or TRBV12-4 with TRBJ2-5; the TCRdb D gene call, TRBD2, has no DNA to confirm it. This CDR3 has 13 residues. CDR3 region: CASGTPNQETQYF.

The gene calls are TRBV7-9 and TRBJ2-7; the D call from TCRdb, TRBD1, cannot be confirmed without DNA. Looked up from germline, CDR1 is SEHNR and CDR2 is FQNEAQ (reference sequence). The CDR3 loop spans 12 amino acids. The CDR3 here is CASSSDSNEQYF.

This chain links TRBV6-1 with TRBJ1-6; the TCRdb call, TRBD1, lacks DNA for checking. The CDR3 covers 14 residues. Germline V lookup: CDR1 MNHNS, CDR2 SASEGT. This CDR3 reads CASSPGTAGSPLHF.

The chain links TRBV11-3 to TRBJ2-7; the D call of TRBD1 rests on TCRdb alone, since no DNA is present to check it. The CDR3 totals 16 residues. Germline assignment: CDR1 SGHNT and CDR2 YENEEA. The CDR3 reads CASRTRPGRRFYEQYF.

The V call is TRBV2, the J call TRBJ1-4. The CDR3 sequence is 14 residues long. Germline V gene data show CDR1 as SNHLY and CDR2 as FYNNEI. This chain's CDR3 is CASHTRATNEKLFF.

The chain links TRBV27 to TRBJ2-6; TCRdb gives TRBD1 as the D gene, but with no DNA this cannot be confirmed. Germline CDR1 and CDR2: MNHEY and SMNVEV (reference sequence). CDR3 size: 18 residues. The CDR3 loop reads CASSLFFSNRAGANVLTF.

CDR3: CASLRRGGQETQYF. The V gene is TRBV10-1, the J gene TRBJ2-5; the D call of TRBD2 rests on TCRdb alone, since no DNA is present to check it. Germline CDR1 WNHNN, CDR2 SYGVQD (reference sequence). The CDR3 totals 14 residues.

The CDR3: CASSPRGAYNSPLHF. The chain couples TRBV9 to TRBJ1-6. The CDR3 runs to 15 residues. Germline V gives CDR1 SGDLS, CDR2 YYNGEE.

The chain couples TRBV7-2 to TRBJ1-5; TCRdb indicates TRBD1, and absent DNA this call remains unverified. Germline-derived CDR1 and CDR2 are SGHTA and FQGNSA. This CDR3 is built from 16 residues. The CDR3 loop reads CASSEQTGFSNQPQHF.

The genes are TRBV6-5 and TRBJ1-4; TCRdb lists TRBD1, though no DNA is available to test this call. The CDR3 consists of 16 residues. Germline V gives CDR1 MNHEY, CDR2 SVGAGI. CDR3 loop: CASSLPPGTGREKLFF.

The chain carries TRBV5-1 and TRBJ1-4. CDR3 size: 14 residues. The germline CDR1 and CDR2 sequences are SGHRS and YFSETQ. The CDR3 sequence is CASSGPATREKLFF.

The rearrangement links TRBV12-3 or TRBV12-4 to TRBJ1-1; with no DNA, the TCRdb D assignment of TRBD1 cannot be verified. There are 15 residues in the CDR3. The CDR3 here is CASSLLGRDGAEAFF.

The CDR3 reads CASSQETIYPSGGVEQFF. This sequence joins TRBV3-1 and TRBJ2-1; TCRdb proposes TRBD2, but this gene call is untestable without DNA. The CDR3 totals 18 residues. Germline lookup yields CDR1 LGHDT and CDR2 YNNKEL (reference sequence).

The genes are TRBV2 and TRBJ1-3; checking the TCRdb D call of TRBD1 is not possible without DNA. This CDR3 region has 13 residues. Germline CDR1 SNHLY, CDR2 FYNNEI. CDR3 sequence: CASSGDSGNTIYF.

The V and J genes are TRBV10-3 and TRBJ2-3; the D call of TRBD1 rests on TCRdb alone, since no DNA is present to check it. Germline V gene lookup returns CDR1 ENHRY and CDR2 SYGVKD. The CDR3 spans 15 residues. CDR3 protein: CAISEPGANTDTQYF.

CDR3 loop: CSAEVGSGGTQYF. This chain connects TRBV20-1 to TRBJ2-5; TCRdb gives TRBD2 as the D gene, but with no DNA this cannot be confirmed. The CDR3 covers 13 residues. Germline CDR1 reads DFQATT; CDR2 reads SNEGSKA (reference sequence).

This chain links TRBV28 with TRBJ2-7. From germline, CDR1 is MDHEN and CDR2 SYDVKM. This CDR3 has 11 amino acids. CDR3 loop: CASSIQDEQYF.